This T cell receptor beta chain was retrieved from a study of OX40 agonist ivuxolimab in advanced cancers. Per germline, CDR1 SGHNT and CDR2 YENEEA. Between the trimmed V and J ends, which lost 1 base and 4 bases, there was a span of 8 bases. The CDR3 covers 14 residues. Only in-frame clones appear in the TCRdb table, and some are missing; sequencing was by immunoSEQ multiplex PCR. The table has 67,000 or so clones, about nine tenths seen once; the top ten hold more than 2.5%. This clone has only one observation. The chain recombines TRBV11-3 with TRBJ2-1; D might be TRBD2 (5 bases). The TCR comes from an adult with an advanced solid tumor such as melanoma, head and neck, liver or kidney cancer. The specimen comprised CD4+ or CD8+ T cells sorted from blood, sampled in a trial of the OX40 agonist ivuxolimab. This CDR3 is CASSLGWEYNEQFF. CDR3 DNA sequence: TGTGCCAGCAGCTTAGGCTGGGAGTACAATGAGCAGTTCTTC.